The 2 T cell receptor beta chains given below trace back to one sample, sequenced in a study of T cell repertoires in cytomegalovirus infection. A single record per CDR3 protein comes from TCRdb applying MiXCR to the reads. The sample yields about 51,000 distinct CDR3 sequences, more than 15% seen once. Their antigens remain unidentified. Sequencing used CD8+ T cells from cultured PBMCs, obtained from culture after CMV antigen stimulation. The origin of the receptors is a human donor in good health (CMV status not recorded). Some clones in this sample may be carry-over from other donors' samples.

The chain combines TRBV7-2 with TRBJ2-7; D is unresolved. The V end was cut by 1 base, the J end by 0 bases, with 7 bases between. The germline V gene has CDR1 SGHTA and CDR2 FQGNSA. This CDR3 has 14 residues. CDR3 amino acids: CASSLGDSSYEQYF. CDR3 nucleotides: TGTGCCAGCAGCTTAGGAGATAGCTCCTACGAGCAGTACTTC.

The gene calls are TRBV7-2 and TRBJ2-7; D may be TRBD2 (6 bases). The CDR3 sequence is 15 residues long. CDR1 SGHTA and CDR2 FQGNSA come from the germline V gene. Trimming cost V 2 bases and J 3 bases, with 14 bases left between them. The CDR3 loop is CASSLTPGDVYEQYF. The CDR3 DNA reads TGTGCCAGCAGCTTAACGCCGGGAGACGTCTACGAGCAGTACTTC.